This TCR beta chain was recovered during a study of cytomegalovirus exposure and HLA in healthy donors. Overall study results and limits: Both high specificity and high sensitivity reportedly marked the classifier's diagnosis of cytomegalovirus status.

V shed 4 bases, J shed 5 bases, and the junction held 5 bases outside the gene matches. This CDR3 has 15 residues. Germline assignment: CDR1 MNHEY and CDR2 SVGAGI. This PCR relied on a set of 60 Vbeta primers and 13 Jbeta primers. Generated by immunoSEQ multiplex PCR, the TCRdb table keeps only in-frame clones and is missing some. The sample includes more than 110,000 clones, approximately 80% of them seen just once. As concerns this clone: What it recognizes is unknown.

The sequencing input was PBMCs. The chain uses TRBV6-5 and TRBJ2-7; TRBD2 aligns across 13 bases. The sequence derives from a man aged 50 to 59 in good health and CMV-seronegative. CDR3 in DNA: TGTGCCAGCAGTTCCGGACTAGCGGGAGAAGACGAGCAGTACTTC. Its translation: CASSSGLAGEDEQYF.